This record looks at one TCR beta chain sequence and its context. Its specific antigen is unknown. Per-nucleotide qualities are absent, and no much larger clonotype sits a single base away. TCRbeta CDR3 regions were amplified from genomic DNA by means of the immunoSEQ Assay, a bias-controlled multiplex PCR. Processing in the source paper ran as follows. The number of nucleated cells in each sample was estimated by amplification of reference gene primers within the assay. Sequence reads were collapsed and filtered to measure the absolute abundance of every unique TCRbeta CDR3 rearrangement. For each sample, productive Simpson clonality was calculated as the square root of Simpson's diversity index across productive rearrangements. TCRdb holds this immuneACCESS table with in-frame rearrangements only. Some clones are missing; in checked studies, unresolved V genes explain under half, and the rest has no known cause. That table is the source of V, J and clone size, and D and trimming were worked out from the DNA. The table for this sample lists 330,000 or so clones; about nine tenths of them were counted only once. In total, the top ten clones hold approximately 1% of the sample.

Measured from the cysteine to the phenylalanine, the CDR3 is 14 residues long. Here the CDR3 DNA is all that survives: 42 bases in frame from base 1. The germline V gene yields MNHEY for CDR1 and SVGEGT for CDR2. The trim is 3 bases for V and 5 bases for J, with a gap of 14 bases between the germline ends. Enrolling through a virtual design, the prospective study's participants ranged in age from about 18 to 100 years and lived across more than 20 United States geographic areas. In the prospective study, participants were assigned to cohorts based on the clinical history participants reported in a screening survey and a study questionnaire. Exposed participants had been in contact, within 2 weeks of entering the study, with a person who had a PCR-confirmed or clinician-diagnosed case of COVID-19. Each participant in the prospective study had whole blood, serum and a nasopharyngeal or oropharyngeal swab collected by mobile phlebotomists. Participants in the prospective study had the option to provide additional blood draws and questionnaires over an approximately 2-month period. Prospective study blood samples were shipped either frozen or at room temperature before DNA extraction.

The sample comes from a study of blood T cell repertoires in COVID-19 (dated by TCRdb to 2020 to 2021). Describing the broader study: The collaborator samples originated in the United States, Italy and Spain and spanned the acute and convalescent phases of COVID-19. The repertoires were released in a freely available public database meant as a resource for research on the immune response to SARS-CoV-2. The sample metadata nearly always contained a de-identified subject ID, COVID-19 status, age in years and sex. The samples were drawn from two sources: the first 160 participants of the ongoing ImmuneRACE study, and 950 to 1,500 subjects contributed by 6 global collaborators. The dataset comprised deeply sampled blood TCRbeta repertoires from subjects exposed to, actively infected with, or recovered from COVID-19. The prospective study material was composed of cDNA or gDNA derived from T cells, B-cell-depleted T cells, or PBMCs. Where available, HLA class I and class II types were taken from metadata supplied by the sample provider and were not determined by assay-based typing. The paper as a whole reports these results and caveats: The amount of clinical and demographic metadata varied by source and participant and was provided uncurated.

The sequencing input was PBMCs or T cells enriched from blood (not recorded which). The sequence joins TRBV6-2 or TRBV6-3 to TRBJ2-7; TRBD1 might be the D gene, on 5 matching bases. The receptor's source is a woman in her 30s who had been exposed to COVID-19. The DNA is as follows: TGTGCCAGCAGTTATGGGCAGGGATTCGACGAGCAGTACTTC. This translates into CASSYGQGFDEQYF.